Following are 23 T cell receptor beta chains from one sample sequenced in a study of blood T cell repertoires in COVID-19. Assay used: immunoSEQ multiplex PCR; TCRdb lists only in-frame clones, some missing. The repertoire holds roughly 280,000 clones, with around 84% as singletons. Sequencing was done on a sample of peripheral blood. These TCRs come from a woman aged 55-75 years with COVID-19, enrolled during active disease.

The CDR3 coding sequence is TGTGCCAGCAGGTTGTCGGGAGGGGGGTACAATGAGCAGTTCTTC. Its translation: CASRLSGGGYNEQFF. The chain combines TRBV2 with TRBJ2-1, with TRBD2 identical over 8 bases. V lost 6 bases and J lost 4; bases outside the gene matches: 8. The CDR3 runs 15 residues. Looked up from germline, CDR1 is SNHLY and CDR2 is FYNNEI.

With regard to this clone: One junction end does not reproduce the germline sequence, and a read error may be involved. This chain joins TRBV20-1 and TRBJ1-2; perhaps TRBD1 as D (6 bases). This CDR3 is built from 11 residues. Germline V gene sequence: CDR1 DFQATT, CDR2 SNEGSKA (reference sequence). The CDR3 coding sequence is TGCAGTGCTAGAGATCAAAACAGGGTAATATTT. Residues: CSARDQNRVIF.

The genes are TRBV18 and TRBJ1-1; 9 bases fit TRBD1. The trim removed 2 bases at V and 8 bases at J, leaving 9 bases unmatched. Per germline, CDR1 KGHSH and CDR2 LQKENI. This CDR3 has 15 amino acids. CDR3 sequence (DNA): TGTGCCAGCTCACCAAAGGCAGGACAGGGGTCCGAAGCTTTCTTT. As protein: CASSPKAGQGSEAFF.

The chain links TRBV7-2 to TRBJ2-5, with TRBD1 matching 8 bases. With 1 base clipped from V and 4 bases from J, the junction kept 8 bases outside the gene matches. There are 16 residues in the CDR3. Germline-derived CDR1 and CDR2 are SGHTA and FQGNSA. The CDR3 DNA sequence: TGTGCCAGCAGCTTAGGCGGACAGGGACTCGCAGAGACCCAGTACTTC. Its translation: CASSLGGQGLAETQYF.

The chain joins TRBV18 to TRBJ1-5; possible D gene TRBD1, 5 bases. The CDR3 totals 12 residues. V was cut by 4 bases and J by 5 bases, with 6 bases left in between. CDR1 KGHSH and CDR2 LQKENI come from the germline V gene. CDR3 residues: CASSQGHQPQHF. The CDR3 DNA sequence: TGTGCCAGCTCACAGGGGCATCAGCCCCAGCATTTT. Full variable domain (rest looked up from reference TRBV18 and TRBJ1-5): NAGVMQNPRHLVRRRGQEARLRCSPMKGHSHVYWYRQLPEEGLKFMVYLQKENIIDESGMPKERFSAEFPKEGPSILRIQQVVRGDSAAYFCASSQGHQPQHFGDGTRLSIL.

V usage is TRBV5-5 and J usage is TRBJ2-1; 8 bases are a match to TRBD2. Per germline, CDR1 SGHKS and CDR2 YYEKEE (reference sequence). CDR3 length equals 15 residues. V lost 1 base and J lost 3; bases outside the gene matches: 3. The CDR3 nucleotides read TGTGCCAGCAGCTTGTCTAGCGGGTACTACAATGAGCAGTTCTTC. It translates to CASSLSSGYYNEQFF.

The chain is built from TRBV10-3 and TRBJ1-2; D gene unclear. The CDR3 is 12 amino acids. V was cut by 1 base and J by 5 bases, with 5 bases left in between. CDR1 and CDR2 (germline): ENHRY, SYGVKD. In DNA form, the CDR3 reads TGTGCCATCAGTGAGTTTGAGTATGGCTACACCTTC. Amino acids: CAISEFEYGYTF.

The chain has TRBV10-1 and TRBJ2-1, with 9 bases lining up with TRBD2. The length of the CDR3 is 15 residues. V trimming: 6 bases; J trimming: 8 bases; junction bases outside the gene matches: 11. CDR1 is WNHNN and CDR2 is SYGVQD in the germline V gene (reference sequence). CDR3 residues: CASSPVAGAGYEQFF. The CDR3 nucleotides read TGCGCCAGCAGCCCCGTAGCGGGAGCCGGGTATGAGCAGTTCTTC.

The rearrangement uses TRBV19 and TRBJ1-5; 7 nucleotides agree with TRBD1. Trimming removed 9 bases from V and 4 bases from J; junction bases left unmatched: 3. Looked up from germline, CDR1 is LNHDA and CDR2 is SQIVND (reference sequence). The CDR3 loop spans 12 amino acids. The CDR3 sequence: CASKTGNQPQHF. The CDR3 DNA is TGTGCCAGCAAGACAGGGAATCAGCCCCAGCATTTT.

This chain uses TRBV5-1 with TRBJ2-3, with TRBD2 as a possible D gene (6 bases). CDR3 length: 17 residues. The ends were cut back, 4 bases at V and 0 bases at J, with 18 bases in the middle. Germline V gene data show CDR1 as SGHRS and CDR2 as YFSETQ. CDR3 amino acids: CASSPGLAPQSTDTQYF. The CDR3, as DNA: TGCGCCAGCAGCCCGGGGCTAGCGCCCCAGAGCACAGATACGCAGTATTTT. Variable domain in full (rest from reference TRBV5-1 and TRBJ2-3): KAGVTQTPRYLIKTRGQQVTLSCSPISGHRSVSWYQQTPGQGLQFLFEYFSETQRNKGNFPGRFSGRQFSNSRSEMNVSTLELGDSALYLCASSPGLAPQSTDTQYFGPGTRLTVL.

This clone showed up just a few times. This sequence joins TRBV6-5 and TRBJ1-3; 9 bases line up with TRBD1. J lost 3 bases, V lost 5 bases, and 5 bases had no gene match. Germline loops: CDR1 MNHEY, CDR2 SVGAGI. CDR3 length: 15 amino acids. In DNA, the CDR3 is TGTGCCAGCAGTAGGACAGGGGTTCGTGGAAACACCATATATTTT. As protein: CASSRTGVRGNTIYF.

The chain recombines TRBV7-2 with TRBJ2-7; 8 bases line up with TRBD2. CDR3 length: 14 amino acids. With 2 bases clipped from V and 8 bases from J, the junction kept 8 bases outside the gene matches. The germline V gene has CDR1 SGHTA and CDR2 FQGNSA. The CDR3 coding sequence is TGTGCCAGCAGCTTACTGGCGGGGGGCGGGCAGCAGTACTTC. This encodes CASSLLAGGGQQYF.

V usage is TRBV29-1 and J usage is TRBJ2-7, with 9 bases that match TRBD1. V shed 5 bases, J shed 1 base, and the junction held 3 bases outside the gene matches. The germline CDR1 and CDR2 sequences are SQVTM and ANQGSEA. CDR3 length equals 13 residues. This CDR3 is CSVRGTGSYEQYF. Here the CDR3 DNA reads TGCAGCGTTCGGGGGACAGGGTCCTACGAGCAGTACTTC.

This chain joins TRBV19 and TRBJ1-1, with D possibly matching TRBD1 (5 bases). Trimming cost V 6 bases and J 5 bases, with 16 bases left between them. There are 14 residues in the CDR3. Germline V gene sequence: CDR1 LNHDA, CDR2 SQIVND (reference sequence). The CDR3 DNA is TGTGCCAGTAGGGGGCCACACGAGAGGACTGAAGCTTTCTTT. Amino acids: CASRGPHERTEAFF.

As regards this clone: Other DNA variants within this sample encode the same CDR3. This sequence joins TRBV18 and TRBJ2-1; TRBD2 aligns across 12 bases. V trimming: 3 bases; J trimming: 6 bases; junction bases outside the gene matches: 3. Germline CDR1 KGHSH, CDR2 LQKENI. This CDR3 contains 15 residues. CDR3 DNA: TGTGCCAGCTCACCCGGGACTAGCGGGTCCAATGAGCAGTTCTTC. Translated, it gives CASSPGTSGSNEQFF.

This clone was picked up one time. CDR3 loop: CASRGQARAEAFF. The DNA for the CDR3 is TGTGCCAGCAGGGGACAGGCGAGGGCTGAAGCTTTCTTT. The J gene is TRBJ1-1, the V gene TRBV5-6; TRBD1 matches at 8 bases. V gave up 5 bases and J gave up 6 bases; unmatched junction bases: 6. Germline values: CDR1 SGHDT, CDR2 YYEEEE. The CDR3 sequence is 13 residues long. The entire variable domain, with the rest obtained from reference TRBV5-6 and TRBJ1-1, is as follows: DAGVTQSPTHLIKTRGQQVTLRCSPKSGHDTVSWYQQALGQGPQFIFQYYEEEERQRGNFPDRFSGHQFPNYSSELNVNALLLGDSALYLCASRGQARAEAFFGQGTRLTVV.

The CDR3 DNA reads as TGTGCCAGCAGCTTAGGAGTCAGGTCATCTTCACCCCTCCACTTT. Translation gives CASSLGVRSSSPLHF. The chain has TRBV7-2 and TRBJ1-6, with D unresolved. The CDR3 length is 15 residues. Looked up from germline, CDR1 is SGHTA and CDR2 is FQGNSA. V lost 1 base and J 9 bases, leaving 13 bases between the germline ends.

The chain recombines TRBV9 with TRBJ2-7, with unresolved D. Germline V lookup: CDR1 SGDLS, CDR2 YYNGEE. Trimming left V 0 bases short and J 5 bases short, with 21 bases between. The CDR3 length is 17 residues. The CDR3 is CASSVGPLESPPHEQYF. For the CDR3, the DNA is TGTGCCAGCAGCGTAGGCCCTCTGGAGAGTCCACCCCACGAGCAGTACTTC. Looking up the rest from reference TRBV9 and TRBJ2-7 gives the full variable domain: DSGVTQTPKHLITATGQRVTLRCSPRSGDLSVYWYQQSLDQGLQFLIQYYNGEERAKGNILERFSAQQFPDLHSELNLSSLELGDSALYFCASSVGPLESPPHEQYFGPGTRLTVT.

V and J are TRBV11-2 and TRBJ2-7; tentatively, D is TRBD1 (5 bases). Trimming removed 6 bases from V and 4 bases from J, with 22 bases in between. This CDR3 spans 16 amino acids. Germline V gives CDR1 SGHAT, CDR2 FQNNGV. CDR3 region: CASRKPLAKRGYEQYF. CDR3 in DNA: TGTGCCAGCAGGAAACCCCTGGCAAAAAGGGGTTACGAGCAGTACTTC.

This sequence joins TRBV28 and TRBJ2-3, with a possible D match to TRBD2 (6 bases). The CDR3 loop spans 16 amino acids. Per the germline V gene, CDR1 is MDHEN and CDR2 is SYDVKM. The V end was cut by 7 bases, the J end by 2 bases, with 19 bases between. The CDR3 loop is CASTISGSTFTDTQYF. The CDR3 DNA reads TGTGCCAGCACCATTAGCGGAAGCACTTTCACAGATACGCAGTATTTT.

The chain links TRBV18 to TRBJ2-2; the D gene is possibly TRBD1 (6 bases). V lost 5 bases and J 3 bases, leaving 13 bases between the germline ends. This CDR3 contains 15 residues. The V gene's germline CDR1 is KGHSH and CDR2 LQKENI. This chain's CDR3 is CASSVRGFDTGELFF. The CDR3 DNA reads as TGTGCCAGCTCAGTCAGGGGATTCGACACCGGGGAGCTGTTTTTT.

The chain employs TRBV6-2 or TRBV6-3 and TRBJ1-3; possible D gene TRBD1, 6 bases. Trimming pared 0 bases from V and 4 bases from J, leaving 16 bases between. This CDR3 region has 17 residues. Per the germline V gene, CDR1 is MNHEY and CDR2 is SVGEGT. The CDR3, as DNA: TGTGCCAGCAGTTACTCTCCCCGGACAGACCTAGGAAACACCATATATTTT. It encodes CASSYSPRTDLGNTIYF.

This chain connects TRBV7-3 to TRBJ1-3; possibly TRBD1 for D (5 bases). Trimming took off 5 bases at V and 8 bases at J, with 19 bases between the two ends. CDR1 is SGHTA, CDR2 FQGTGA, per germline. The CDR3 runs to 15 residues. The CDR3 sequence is CASSIGPKGADTIYF. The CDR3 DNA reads TGTGCCAGCAGCATCGGACCCAAAGGGGCGGACACCATATATTTT. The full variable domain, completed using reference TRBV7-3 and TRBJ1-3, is GAGVSQTPSNKVTEKGKYVELRCDPISGHTALYWYRQSLGQGPEFLIYFQGTGAADDSGLPNDRFFAVRPEGSVSTLKIQRTERGDSAVYLCASSIGPKGADTIYFGEGSWLTVV.